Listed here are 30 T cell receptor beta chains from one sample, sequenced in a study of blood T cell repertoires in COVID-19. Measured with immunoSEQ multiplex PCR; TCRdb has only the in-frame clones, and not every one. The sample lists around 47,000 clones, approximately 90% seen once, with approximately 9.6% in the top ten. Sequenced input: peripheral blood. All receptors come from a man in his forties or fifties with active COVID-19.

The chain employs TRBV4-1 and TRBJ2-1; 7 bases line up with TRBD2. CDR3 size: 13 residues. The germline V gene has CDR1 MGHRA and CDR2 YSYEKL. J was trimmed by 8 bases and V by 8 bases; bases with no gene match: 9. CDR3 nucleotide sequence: TGCGCCAGCCGCGGGGGAGGGAGCGATGAGCAGTTCTTC. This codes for CASRGGGSDEQFF.

CDR3 in amino acids: CASSPNTYGYTF. Here the CDR3 DNA reads TGTGCCAGCAGTCCCAACACCTATGGCTACACCTTC. The chain employs TRBV7-9 and TRBJ1-2; D call uncertain. The CDR3 loop spans 12 amino acids. Germline V CDR1 and CDR2: SEHNR, FQNEAQ (reference sequence). V was clipped by 6 bases and J by 4 bases, with 9 bases between them.

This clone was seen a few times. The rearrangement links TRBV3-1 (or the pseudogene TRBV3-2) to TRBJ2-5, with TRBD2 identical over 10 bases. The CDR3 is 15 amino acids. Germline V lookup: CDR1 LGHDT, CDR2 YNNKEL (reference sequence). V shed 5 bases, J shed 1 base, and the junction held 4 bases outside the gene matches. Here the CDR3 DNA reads TGTGCCAGCAGCTTCTGGACTAGCGGCCAAGAGACCCAGTACTTC. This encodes CASSFWTSGQETQYF.

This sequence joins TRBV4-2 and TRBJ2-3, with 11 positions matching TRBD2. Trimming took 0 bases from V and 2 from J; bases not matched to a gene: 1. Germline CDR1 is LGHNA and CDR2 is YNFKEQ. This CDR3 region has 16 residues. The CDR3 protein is CASSQDSGGATDTQYF. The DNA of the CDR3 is TGTGCCAGCAGCCAAGATAGCGGGGGGGCCACAGATACGCAGTATTTT.

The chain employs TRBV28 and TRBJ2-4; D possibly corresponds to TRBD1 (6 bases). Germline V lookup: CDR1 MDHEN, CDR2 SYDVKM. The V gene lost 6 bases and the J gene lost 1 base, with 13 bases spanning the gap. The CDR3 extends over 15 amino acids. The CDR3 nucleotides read TGTGCCAGCAGCCGGACAGTGGCGGCCAAAAACATTCAGTACTTC. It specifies CASSRTVAAKNIQYF.

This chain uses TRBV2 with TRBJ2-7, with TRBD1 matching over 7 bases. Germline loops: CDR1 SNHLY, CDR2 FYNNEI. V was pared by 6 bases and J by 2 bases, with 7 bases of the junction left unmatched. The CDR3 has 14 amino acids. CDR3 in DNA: TGTGCCAGCAGGACGGACAGGACGGCCTACGAGCAGTACTTC. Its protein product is CASRTDRTAYEQYF.

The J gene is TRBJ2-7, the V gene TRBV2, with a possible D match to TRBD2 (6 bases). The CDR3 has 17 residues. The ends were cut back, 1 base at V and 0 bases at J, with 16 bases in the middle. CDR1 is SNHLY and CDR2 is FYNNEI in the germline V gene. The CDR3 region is CASSEGRGKPHSYEQYF. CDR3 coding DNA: TGTGCCAGCAGTGAAGGGCGGGGCAAGCCCCACTCCTACGAGCAGTACTTC.

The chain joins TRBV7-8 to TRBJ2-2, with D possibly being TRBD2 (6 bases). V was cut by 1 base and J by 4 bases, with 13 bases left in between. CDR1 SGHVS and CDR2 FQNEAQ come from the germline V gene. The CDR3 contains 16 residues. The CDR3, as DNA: TGTGCCAGCAGCTTAGAGAGGCGGGAACTCACCGGGGAGCTGTTTTTT. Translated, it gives CASSLERRELTGELFF.

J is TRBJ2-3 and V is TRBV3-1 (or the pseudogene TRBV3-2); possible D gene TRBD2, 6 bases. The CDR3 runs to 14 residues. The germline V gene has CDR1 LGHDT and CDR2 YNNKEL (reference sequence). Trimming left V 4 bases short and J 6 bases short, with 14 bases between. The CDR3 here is CASSPSREADTQYF. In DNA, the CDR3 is TGTGCCAGCAGCCCCTCGAGGGAGGCGGATACGCAGTATTTT.

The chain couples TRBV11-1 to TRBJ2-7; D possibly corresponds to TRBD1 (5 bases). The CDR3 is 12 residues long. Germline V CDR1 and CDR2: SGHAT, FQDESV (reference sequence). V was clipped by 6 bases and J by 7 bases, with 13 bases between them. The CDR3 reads CASRHQGEEQYF. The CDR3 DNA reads TGTGCCAGCAGACATCAGGGTGAAGAGCAGTACTTC.

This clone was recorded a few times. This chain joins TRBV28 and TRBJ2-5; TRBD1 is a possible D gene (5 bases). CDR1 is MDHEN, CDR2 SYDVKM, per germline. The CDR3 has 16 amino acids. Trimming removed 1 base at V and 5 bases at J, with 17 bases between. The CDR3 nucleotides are TGTGCCAGCAGTTTATTGGAAGGGGCCGTGGGGGAGACCCAGTACTTC. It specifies CASSLLEGAVGETQYF.

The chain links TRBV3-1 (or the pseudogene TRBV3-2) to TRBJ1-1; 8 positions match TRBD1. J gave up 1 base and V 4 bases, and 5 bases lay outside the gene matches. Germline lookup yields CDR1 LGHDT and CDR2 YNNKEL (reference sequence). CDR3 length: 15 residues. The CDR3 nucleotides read TGTGCCAGCAGCCCCTGGACAGGGTCGAACACTGAAGCTTTCTTT. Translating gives CASSPWTGSNTEAFF.

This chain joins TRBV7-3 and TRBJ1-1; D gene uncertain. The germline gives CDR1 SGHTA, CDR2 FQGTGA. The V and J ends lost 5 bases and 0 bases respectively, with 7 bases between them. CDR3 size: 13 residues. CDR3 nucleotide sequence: TGTGCCAGCAGCCGCAGGATGAACACTGAAGCTTTCTTT. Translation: CASSRRMNTEAFF.

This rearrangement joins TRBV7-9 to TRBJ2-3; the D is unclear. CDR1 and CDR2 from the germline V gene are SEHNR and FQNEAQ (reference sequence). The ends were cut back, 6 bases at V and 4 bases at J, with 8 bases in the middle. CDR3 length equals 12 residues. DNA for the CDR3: TGTGCCAGCAGTCTCACAGCAGATACGCAGTATTTT. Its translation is CASSLTADTQYF. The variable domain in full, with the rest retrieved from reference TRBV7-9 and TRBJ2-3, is DTGVSQNPRHKITKRGQNVTFRCDPISEHNRLYWYRQTLGQGPEFLTYFQNEAQLEKSRLLSDRFSAERPKGSFSTLEIQRTEQGDSAMYLCASSLTADTQYFGPGTRLTVL.

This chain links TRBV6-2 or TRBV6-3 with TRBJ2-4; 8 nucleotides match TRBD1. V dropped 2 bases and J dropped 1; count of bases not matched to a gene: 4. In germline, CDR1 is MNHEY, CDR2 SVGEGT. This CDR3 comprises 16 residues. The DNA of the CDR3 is TGTGCCAGCAGTTACGACAGGGGCCGGGCCAAAAACATTCAGTACTTC. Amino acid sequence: CASSYDRGRAKNIQYF.

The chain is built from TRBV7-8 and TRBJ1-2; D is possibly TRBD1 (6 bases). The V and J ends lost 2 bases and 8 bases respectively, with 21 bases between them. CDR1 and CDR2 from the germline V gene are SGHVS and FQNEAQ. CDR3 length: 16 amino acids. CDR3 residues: CASSLSAGETYEGYTF. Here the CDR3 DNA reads TGTGCCAGCAGCTTATCAGCAGGGGAGACCTATGAAGGCTACACCTTC.

This CDR3 is CASSLSPGQGTGELFF. The CDR3 nucleotides are TGTGCCAGCAGCTTGTCACCGGGACAGGGAACCGGGGAGCTGTTTTTT. The chain combines TRBV7-2 with TRBJ2-2; 9 bases match TRBD1. V lost 3 bases, J lost 5 bases, and 7 bases stayed unmatched. From germline, CDR1 is SGHTA and CDR2 FQGNSA. The CDR3 length is 16 residues.

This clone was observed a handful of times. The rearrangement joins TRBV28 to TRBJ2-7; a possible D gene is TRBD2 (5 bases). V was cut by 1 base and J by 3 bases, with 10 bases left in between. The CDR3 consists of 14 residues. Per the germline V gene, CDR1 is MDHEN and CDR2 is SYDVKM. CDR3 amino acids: CASSLSPSRYEQYF. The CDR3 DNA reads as TGTGCCAGCAGTTTATCCCCTAGCCGCTACGAGCAGTACTTC. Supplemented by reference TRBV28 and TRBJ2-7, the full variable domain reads DVKVTQSSRYLVKRTGEKVFLECVQDMDHENMFWYRQDPGLGLRLIYFSYDVKMKEKGDIPEGYSVSREKKERFSLILESASTNQTSMYLCASSLSPSRYEQYFGPGTRLTVT.

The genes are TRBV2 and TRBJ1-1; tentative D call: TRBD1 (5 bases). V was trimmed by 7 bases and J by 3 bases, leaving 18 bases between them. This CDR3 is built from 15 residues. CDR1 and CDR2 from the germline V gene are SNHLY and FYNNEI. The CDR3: CASTWGGRSYTEAFF. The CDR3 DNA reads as TGTGCCAGCACCTGGGGGGGGAGGAGCTACACTGAAGCTTTCTTT.

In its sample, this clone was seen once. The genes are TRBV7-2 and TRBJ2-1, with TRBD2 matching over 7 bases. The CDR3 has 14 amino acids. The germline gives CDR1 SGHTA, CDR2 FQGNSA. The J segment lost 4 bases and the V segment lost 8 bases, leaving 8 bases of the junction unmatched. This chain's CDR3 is CASGLRAGYNEQFF. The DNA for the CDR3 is TGTGCCAGCGGACTACGAGCGGGGTACAATGAGCAGTTCTTC.

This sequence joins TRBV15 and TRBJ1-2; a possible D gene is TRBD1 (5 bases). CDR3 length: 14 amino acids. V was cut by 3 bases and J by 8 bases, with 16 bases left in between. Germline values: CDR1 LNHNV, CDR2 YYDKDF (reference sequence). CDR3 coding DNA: TGTGCCACCAGCAGGGACGACAGAGTAAACGGCTACACCTTC. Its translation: CATSRDDRVNGYTF.

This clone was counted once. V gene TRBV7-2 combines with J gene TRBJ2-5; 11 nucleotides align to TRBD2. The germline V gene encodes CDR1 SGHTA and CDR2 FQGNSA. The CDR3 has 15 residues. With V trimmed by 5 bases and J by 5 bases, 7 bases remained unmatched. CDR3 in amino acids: CASSRVAGGPETQYF. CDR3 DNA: TGTGCCAGCAGCCGCGTAGCGGGGGGGCCGGAGACCCAGTACTTC.

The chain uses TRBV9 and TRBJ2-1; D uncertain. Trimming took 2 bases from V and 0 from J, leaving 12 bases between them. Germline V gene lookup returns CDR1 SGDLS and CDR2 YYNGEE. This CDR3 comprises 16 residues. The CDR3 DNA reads TGTGCCAGCAGCGTCCCTGCGACAAACTCCTACAATGAGCAGTTCTTC. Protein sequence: CASSVPATNSYNEQFF.

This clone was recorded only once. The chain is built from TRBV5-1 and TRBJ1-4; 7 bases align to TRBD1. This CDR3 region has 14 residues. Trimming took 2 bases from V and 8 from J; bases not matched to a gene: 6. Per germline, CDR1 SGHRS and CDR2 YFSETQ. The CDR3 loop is CASSFGQVGEKLFF. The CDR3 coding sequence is TGCGCCAGCAGCTTTGGACAGGTCGGGGAAAAACTGTTTTTT.

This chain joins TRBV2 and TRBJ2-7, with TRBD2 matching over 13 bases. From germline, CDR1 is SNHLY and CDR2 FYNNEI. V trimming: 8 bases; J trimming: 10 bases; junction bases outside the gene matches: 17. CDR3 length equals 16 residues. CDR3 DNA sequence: TGTGCCAGCCGTGGACTAGCGGGGGCCCTCAACCCCAGTCAGTACTTC. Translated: CASRGLAGALNPSQYF.

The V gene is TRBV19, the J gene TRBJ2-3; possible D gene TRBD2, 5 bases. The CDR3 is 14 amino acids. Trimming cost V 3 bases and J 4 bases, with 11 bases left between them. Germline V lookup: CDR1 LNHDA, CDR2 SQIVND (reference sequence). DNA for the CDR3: TGTGCCAGTAGTATCCCCGGGATAGCAGATACGCAGTATTTT. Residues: CASSIPGIADTQYF.

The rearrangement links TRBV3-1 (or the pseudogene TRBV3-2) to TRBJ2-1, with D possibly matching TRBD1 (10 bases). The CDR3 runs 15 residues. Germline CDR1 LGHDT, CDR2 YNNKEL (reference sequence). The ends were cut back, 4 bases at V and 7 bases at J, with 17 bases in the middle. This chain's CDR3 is CASSRGGDRGNEQFF. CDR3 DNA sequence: TGTGCCAGCAGCCGCGGGGGGGACAGGGGAAATGAGCAGTTCTTC.

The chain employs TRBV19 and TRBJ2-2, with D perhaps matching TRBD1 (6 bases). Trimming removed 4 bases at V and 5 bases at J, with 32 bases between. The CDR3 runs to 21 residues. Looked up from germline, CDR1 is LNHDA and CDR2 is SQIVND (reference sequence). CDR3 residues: CASSTPAYRVRVLGLTGELFF. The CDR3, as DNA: TGTGCCAGTAGTACGCCCGCTTACAGGGTTCGGGTCCTAGGCCTAACCGGGGAGCTGTTTTTT.

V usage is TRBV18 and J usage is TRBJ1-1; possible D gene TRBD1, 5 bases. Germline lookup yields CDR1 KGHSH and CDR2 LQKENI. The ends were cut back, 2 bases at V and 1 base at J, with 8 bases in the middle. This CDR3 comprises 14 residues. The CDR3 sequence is CASSPSQGNTEAFF. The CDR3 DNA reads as TGTGCCAGCTCACCAAGCCAGGGGAACACTGAAGCTTTCTTT.

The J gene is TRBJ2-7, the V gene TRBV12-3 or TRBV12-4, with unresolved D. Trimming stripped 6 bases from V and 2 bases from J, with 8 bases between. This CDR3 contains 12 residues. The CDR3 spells CASSYEPYEQYF. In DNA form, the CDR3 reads TGTGCCAGCAGCTATGAACCCTACGAGCAGTACTTC.